This is a list of T cell receptor beta chains from one sample in a study of regulatory T cells in long-lasting Graves disease. MiXCR was run by TCRdb on the multiplex PCR reads, yielding one entry per CDR3 protein. The sample shows under 500,000 distinct CDR3 sequences, more than 20% of them seen only once. The sequencing here drew on peripheral blood mononuclear cells (PBMCs), taken when the disease was refractory, from a patient treated with antithyroid drugs. The receptors here all came from a female donor with Graves disease. The CDR3 runs from the conserved cysteine through the conserved F or W. A D gene is named only where the DNA matches it firmly. Expanded clones are given a class, and other clones once, few, many or no size at all.

clone_size,cdr3_length,j_call,d_call,v_call,cdr3_nt,cdr3_aa
few,14,TRBJ1-1,.,TRBV6-8,TGTGCCAGCAGTCCGTCGGGGGGTCACACTGAAGCTTTCTTT,CASSPSGGHTEAFF
.,15,TRBJ2-2,TRBD2,TRBV28,TGTGCCAGCACCGCCGGACTAGTGATATACGGGGAGCTGTTTTTT,CASTAGLVIYGELFF
many,16,TRBJ2-4,TRBD1,TRBV28,TGTGCCAGCAGTCTTCGGACAGGGGGGGCCAAAAACATTCAGTACTTC,CASSLRTGGAKNIQYF
few,15,TRBJ2-5,.,TRBV3-1,TGTGCCAGCAGCCAAGATCCTACTAGCTTGAAGACCCAGTACTTC,CASSQDPTSLKTQYF
many,13,TRBJ1-2,.,TRBV28,TGTGCCACCCTAGGGAATACGAACTATGGCTACACCTTC,CATLGNTNYGYTF
many,16,TRBJ1-1,.,TRBV12-3/TRBV12-4,TGTGCCAGCATCCCCAAGAGGGGGGATCCGAACACTGAAGCTTTCTTT,CASIPKRGDPNTEAFF
few,14,TRBJ1-1,.,TRBV7-9,TGTGCCAGCAGCTTAGTCCCGGGCGGTCCTGAAGCTTTCTTT,CASSLVPGGPEAFF
many,12,TRBJ1-1,.,TRBV12-3/TRBV12-4,TGTGCCAGCAGTTTAGGAGGGATTCTTGCTTTCTTT,CASSLGGILAFF
many,11,TRBJ1-2,.,TRBV2,TGTGCCAGACAAGGGGCCTATGGCTACACCTTC,CARQGAYGYTF
many,12,TRBJ1-2,.,TRBV28,TGTGCCAGCAGTTTGCCCGAGTGGGGCTACACCTTC,CASSLPEWGYTF
.,16,TRBJ1-5,TRBD1,TRBV19,TGTGCCAGTAGTCCGGGACAGGGGATTTCTCAGGGGCCCCAGCATTTT,CASSPGQGISQGPQHF
.,12,TRBJ2-5,.,TRBV18,TGTGCCAGCTTACCAGGGGCAGAGACCCAGTACTTC,CASLPGAETQYF
many,16,TRBJ1-2,.,TRBV6-1,TGTGCCAGCACTCTTTCACAGGGCCCCACCTCCTATGGCTACACCTTC,CASTLSQGPTSYGYTF
few,13,TRBJ1-1,.,TRBV28,TGTGCCAGCTGTGAGTCGGTAGTCCAAGAAGCTTTCTTT,CASCESVVQEAFF
few,13,TRBJ1-2,.,TRBV30,TGTGCCTGGAGAGATCAGGGCAGCTATGGCTACACCTTC,CAWRDQGSYGYTF
.,15,TRBJ1-1,.,TRBV11-2,TGTGCCAGCAGCTTGGGTCTGTACGGTGACACTGAAGCTTTCTTT,CASSLGLYGDTEAFF
.,12,TRBJ2-7,.,TRBV24-1,TGTGCCACCAGTGACCCAGGGGATGCGCAGTACTTC,CATSDPGDAQYF